Below are 2 T cell receptor beta chains sequenced from a single sample in a study of blood T cell repertoires in COVID-19. The data were produced by immunoSEQ multiplex PCR, yet TCRdb's version contains in-frame clones alone and is incomplete. The sample shows approximately 200,000 clones, approximately 80% of them seen only once. Material for sequencing was peripheral blood. The receptors here all came from a woman aged 60-70 years who had recovered from COVID-19.

The chain carries TRBV3-1 (or the pseudogene TRBV3-2) and TRBJ2-5, with TRBD1 identical over 7 bases. The CDR3 runs 13 residues. The germline gives CDR1 LGHDT, CDR2 YNNKEL (reference sequence). V shed 4 bases and J 1 base; nucleotides not matched to a gene: 0. The CDR3 coding sequence is TGTGCCAGCAGCCCAGGGGGCCAAGAGACCCAGTACTTC. This translates into CASSPGGQETQYF.

The rearrangement joins TRBV2 to TRBJ2-5, with D perhaps TRBD2 (6 bases). The germline V and J ends were trimmed by 7 bases and 5 bases, with 11 bases remaining between them. Germline V CDR1 and CDR2: SNHLY, FYNNEI. The CDR3 contains 12 residues. CDR3 DNA sequence: TGTGCCAGCACCGACGGGGGTGAGACCCAGTACTTC. Translated, it gives CASTDGGETQYF.